The 6 T cell receptor beta chains below come from one sample, sequenced in a study of shared clonotypes between healthy human individuals. Measured with immunoSEQ multiplex PCR; TCRdb has only the in-frame clones, and not every one. This table has roughly 2.4 million clones, nearly 97% appearing once. Sequenced sample: naive CD4+ T cells sorted from blood. Documented subset: CD45RA+ positively selected. All receptors come from a young man in good health.

J is TRBJ2-7 and V is TRBV6-5, with a weak D call TRBD2 (5 bases). Germline values: CDR1 MNHEY, CDR2 SVGAGI. The length of the CDR3 is 12 residues. Trimming left V 7 bases short and J 6 bases short, with 13 bases between. The CDR3 nucleotides read TGTGCCAGCACTAGCCTGATCTCCGAGCAGTACTTC. It encodes CASTSLISEQYF.

Notes on this clone: The sample holds other DNA sequences that translate to the same CDR3. The chain uses TRBV19 and TRBJ1-5, with D uncertain. This CDR3 is built from 13 residues. V was shortened by 1 base and J by 4 bases, with 5 bases between the two germline ends. CDR1 is LNHDA and CDR2 is SQIVND in the germline V gene (reference sequence). The CDR3 here is CASSIAVNQPQHF. CDR3 nucleotide sequence: TGTGCCAGTAGTATAGCGGTAAATCAGCCCCAGCATTTT.

The gene calls are TRBV9 and TRBJ2-2; 11 bases line up with TRBD2. The germline CDR1 and CDR2 sequences are SGDLS and YYNGEE. V lost 3 bases and J lost 1; bases outside the gene matches: 5. This CDR3 contains 17 residues. The CDR3 loop reads CASSAHSGGVNTGELFF. CDR3 DNA: TGTGCCAGCAGCGCTCATAGCGGGGGGGTGAACACCGGGGAGCTGTTTTTT.

The CDR3 sequence is CASLGAGDNEQFF. For the CDR3, the DNA is TGTGCCAGCCTAGGGGCAGGGGACAATGAGCAGTTCTTC. The chain employs TRBV19 and TRBJ2-1; the D gene is possibly TRBD1 (6 bases). The CDR3 spans 13 residues. V lost 9 bases to trimming and J lost 5 bases, with 14 bases between them. Germline loops: CDR1 LNHDA, CDR2 SQIVND (reference sequence).

The gene calls are TRBV5-6 and TRBJ1-4; the match to TRBD1 covers 8 bases. This CDR3 has 16 residues. Germline V CDR1 and CDR2: SGHDT, YYEEEE. V was pared by 0 bases and J by 7 bases, with 8 bases of the junction left unmatched. CDR3 loop: CASSLGFLTGGEKLFF. The CDR3 nucleotides read TGTGCCAGCAGCTTGGGATTTTTAACAGGGGGTGAAAAACTGTTTTTT.

The chain carries TRBV11-2 and TRBJ1-2; 10 bases agree with TRBD1. The CDR3 consists of 14 residues. Trimming removed 8 bases from V and 2 bases from J; junction bases left unmatched: 5. Germline V gives CDR1 SGHAT, CDR2 FQNNGV. The CDR3 region is CASGRTGGNYGYTF. In DNA form, the CDR3 reads TGTGCCAGCGGCCGGACAGGGGGAAACTATGGCTACACCTTC.